Presented here are 15 T cell receptor beta chains from one specimen sequenced in a study of blood T cell repertoires in COVID-19. Repertoires were generated with immunoSEQ multiplex PCR, while TCRdb's copy carries only in-frame clones and drops some. The top ten hold about 1.7% of the sample, which has around 190,000 clones, more than 70% seen once. The source material was peripheral blood. The receptor source for this set is a man aged 18 to 29 with active or convalescent COVID-19.

As DNA, the CDR3 is TGTGCCACCGGGACTAGCGGGAGGACAAGCTCCTACGAGCAGTACTTC. Protein sequence: CATGTSGRTSSYEQYF. This chain joins TRBV15 and TRBJ2-7; 15 bases are a match to TRBD2. The CDR3 runs 16 residues. V lost 8 bases and J lost 0; bases outside the gene matches: 5. CDR1 is LNHNV and CDR2 is YYDKDF in the germline V gene (reference sequence).

V usage is TRBV6-6 and J usage is TRBJ1-1; D gene unclear. The CDR3 is made up of 14 amino acids. Germline CDR1 MNHNY, CDR2 SVGAGI (reference sequence). With 6 bases removed from V and 1 base from J, the gap between germline ends came to 12 bases. The CDR3 DNA reads as TGTGCCAGCAGCCTCAACCGGGGGAACACTGAAGCTTTCTTT. Protein: CASSLNRGNTEAFF.

A note on this clone: Sequence at one end of the junction differs from germline and may be a read error. This chain connects TRBV19 to TRBJ2-2; D remains unclear. Germline CDR1 is LNHDA and CDR2 is SQIVND (reference sequence). CDR3 length: 12 residues. The CDR3 reads CASSSNSGELFF. In DNA, the CDR3 is TGTGCCAGTAGTTCCAACAGCGGGGAGCTGTTTTTT.

V and J are TRBV6-2 or TRBV6-3 and TRBJ2-3, with D possibly TRBD2 on 6 matching bases. V lost 0 bases and J 3 bases, leaving 13 bases between the germline ends. The CDR3 consists of 16 residues. The germline CDR1 and CDR2 sequences are MNHEY and SVGEGT. CDR3 in amino acids: CASSYSVAERTDTQYF. The CDR3, as DNA: TGTGCCAGCAGTTACTCCGTAGCGGAGCGGACAGATACGCAGTATTTT.

The count of this clone is one. This rearrangement joins TRBV3-1 (or the pseudogene TRBV3-2) to TRBJ1-6, with D possibly being TRBD1 (6 bases). Trimming stripped 0 bases from V and 4 bases from J, with 16 bases between. CDR1 is LGHDT, CDR2 YNNKEL, per germline (reference sequence). This CDR3 has 18 residues. CDR3 bases: TGTGCCAGCAGCCAAGATGCGGGCGGCAGGGGATATAATTCACCCCTCCACTTT. Translation gives CASSQDAGGRGYNSPLHF.

This chain links TRBV5-4 with TRBJ2-7; 7 bases agree with TRBD2. The CDR3 spans 15 residues. V dropped 0 bases and J dropped 5; count of bases not matched to a gene: 8. The germline V gene encodes CDR1 SGHNT and CDR2 YYREEE (reference sequence). Here the CDR3 reads CASSLGTSVLDEQYF. CDR3 in DNA: TGTGCCAGCAGCTTGGGGACTAGTGTTCTCGACGAGCAGTACTTC.

This clone was seen just once. The J gene is TRBJ2-7, the V gene TRBV7-6; 7 bases agree with TRBD1. From germline, CDR1 is SGHVS and CDR2 FNYEAQ. With 3 bases clipped from V and 6 bases from J, the junction kept 5 bases outside the gene matches. This CDR3 contains 13 residues. CDR3 DNA: TGTGCCAGCAGCTTGACAGGGTACAGCGAGCAGTACTTC. As protein: CASSLTGYSEQYF.

The V call is TRBV6-2 or TRBV6-3, the J call TRBJ1-5; TRBD1 agrees at 9 bases. Germline values: CDR1 MNHEY, CDR2 SVGEGT. V was pared by 2 bases and J by 8 bases, with 7 bases of the junction left unmatched. The CDR3 is 15 residues long. The CDR3 nucleotides read TGTGCCAGCAGTTACCGGGACAGGGTTCAGGAGCCCCAGCATTTT. Translated: CASSYRDRVQEPQHF.

J is TRBJ1-1 and V is TRBV4-1, with 9 positions matching TRBD1. Germline assignment: CDR1 MGHRA and CDR2 YSYEKL. The J segment lost 3 bases and the V segment lost 3 bases, leaving 8 bases of the junction unmatched. The CDR3 totals 16 residues. The CDR3 sequence is CASSHPGTGSYTEAFF. The CDR3 region has the DNA TGCGCCAGCAGCCACCCCGGGACAGGGTCCTACACTGAAGCTTTCTTT.

V and J are TRBV18 and TRBJ2-3; D is possibly TRBD2 (6 bases). Germline-derived CDR1 and CDR2 are KGHSH and LQKENI. The V end lost 5 bases, the J end lost 3 bases, and 21 bases lay between the germline ends. The CDR3 is 17 amino acids. The CDR3 DNA follows: TGTGCCAGCTCAGCCCTCTTTGGTAGCGGAGATACAGATACGCAGTATTTT. The encoded protein is CASSALFGSGDTDTQYF.

The rearrangement joins TRBV5-1 to TRBJ1-3; a possible D gene is TRBD1 (5 bases). V lost 5 bases to trimming and J lost 0 bases, with 12 bases between them. CDR3 length equals 15 residues. CDR1 is SGHRS and CDR2 is YFSETQ in the germline V gene. CDR3 amino acids: CASRDRPTSGNTIYF. The CDR3 coding sequence is TGCGCCAGCAGAGACAGACCCACCTCTGGAAACACCATATATTTT.

Comment on this clone: The sample has other DNA sequences that encode this CDR3 too. V gene TRBV2 combines with J gene TRBJ1-1; no clear D. Germline V gene data show CDR1 as SNHLY and CDR2 as FYNNEI. V dropped 6 bases and J dropped 0 bases, with 5 bases sitting between them. The CDR3 consists of 12 residues. CDR3: CASSRVNTEAFF. Here the CDR3 DNA reads TGTGCCAGCAGCCGAGTGAACACTGAAGCTTTCTTT. The complete variable domain, with remaining parts taken from reference TRBV2 and TRBJ1-1, reads EPEVTQTPSHQVTQMGQEVILRCVPISNHLYFYWYRQILGQKVEFLVSFYNNEISEKSEIFDDQFSVERPDGSNFTLKIRSTKLEDSAMYFCASSRVNTEAFFGQGTRLTVV.

The J gene is TRBJ1-1, the V gene TRBV18, with TRBD1 matching 8 bases. In germline, CDR1 is KGHSH, CDR2 LQKENI. The CDR3 sequence is 17 residues long. Unmatched junction bases numbered 10, after V lost 0 bases and J lost 4 bases. Written as DNA, the CDR3 is TGTGCCAGCTCACCACCCGTATTGTACAGGGGGAGCACTGAAGCTTTCTTT. Translation: CASSPPVLYRGSTEAFF. Filled out from reference TRBV18 and TRBJ1-1, the complete variable domain reads NAGVMQNPRHLVRRRGQEARLRCSPMKGHSHVYWYRQLPEEGLKFMVYLQKENIIDESGMPKERFSAEFPKEGPSILRIQQVVRGDSAAYFCASSPPVLYRGSTEAFFGQGTRLTVV.

This clone was observed once. The V call is TRBV27, the J call TRBJ2-7, with TRBD2 as a possible D gene (5 bases). V lost 6 bases, J lost 4 bases, and 13 bases lay in between. Germline V CDR1 and CDR2: MNHEY, SMNVEV (reference sequence). The CDR3 is 13 residues long. CDR3 coding DNA: TGTGCCAGCAGCCACGGCGGGCCTTACGAGCAGTACTTC. It encodes CASSHGGPYEQYF.

The chain has TRBV7-2 and TRBJ1-2, with 10 bases fitting TRBD1. The J segment lost 4 bases and the V segment lost 5 bases, leaving 7 bases of the junction unmatched. Germline CDR1 and CDR2: SGHTA and FQGNSA. This CDR3 comprises 15 residues. Here the CDR3 reads CASSPGQGVAYGYTF. In nucleotides, the CDR3 is TGTGCCAGCAGCCCAGGACAGGGGGTTGCCTATGGCTACACCTTC.